This entry concerns a single TCR beta chain. This clone came up a few times. No cognate antigen has been identified for it. Base-call qualities are not available, and no considerably larger clone is one nucleotide away. The data belong to a study of T cell clones after liver transplantation (dated by TCRdb to the late 2010s). About the study as a whole: Samples were obtained from ITN030ST, a randomized trial in which withdrawal of immunosuppression was attempted within 2 years of liver transplantation. Donor-reactive T cell clones were identified by TCRbeta sequencing following a pre-transplant mixed lymphocyte reaction and were subsequently tracked in post-transplant blood. Third party-reactive TCRbeta sequences were also identified from pre-transplant MLRs to serve as an antigen-independent comparator for donor-reactive sequences. Three of the eight recipients were HCV-positive; the others were transplanted for non-autoimmune, non-viral indications. Until randomization at 12-24 months post-transplant, subjects were given standard immunosuppression, with no induction therapy. Tolerance meant complete immunosuppression withdrawal for at least one year without liver enzymes rising beyond twice the upper limit of normal. Blood samples were collected pre-transplant, pre-randomization before withdrawal, and post-randomization after either complete withdrawal or failed withdrawal. The study cohort included 8 liver transplant recipients, of whom 3 were classified as tolerant and 5 as non-tolerant. Results the study describes overall, beyond this receptor: Because no allograft tissue specimens were available, donor-reactive T cells may have migrated into the graft instead of being deleted. A greater decline was seen for donor-reactive sequences than for third party-reactive sequences, suggesting partial antigen-specific deletion unrelated to withdrawal success. After accounting for repertoire turnover, donor-reactive detection was significantly reduced in 7 of 8 subjects for CD4 and 8 of 8 for CD8. The conclusions were considered preliminary, being limited by small, heterogeneous patient numbers and non-standardized post-transplant time points. In two subjects, low numbers of available donor cells limited the measurable donor-reactive repertoire. A significant post-transplant decrease in circulating donor-reactive CD4 TCRbeta sequences was observed in 5 of 8 subjects, irrespective of tolerance or HCV status.

High-throughput TCRbeta CDR3 sequencing of frozen genomic DNA was performed by immunoSEQ, including PCR amplification, mapping, bias correction and internal controls. The source study handled its data this way. Productive rearrangements were kept, and unique TCRbeta sequences were defined by CDR3 nucleotide sequence plus V and J gene. For a sequence to be called donor-reactive, it needed a frequency of at least 0.01% and at least 5-fold expansion in CFSE-low cells compared with unstimulated pre-transplant cells. Per-subject minimum frequency thresholds, based on the lowest-template unstimulated sample, ensured at least 90% detection power. Jensen-Shannon divergence between the top 1000 TCRbeta sequences after and before transplant was used to measure repertoire turnover. Changes in detection of donor-reactive sequences were assessed with two-sided Fisher's exact tests. Entries here come from immuneACCESS through TCRdb and include only in-frame sequences with V and J called. Some clones fail to appear in such tables; in the studies checked, an unresolved V gene covers under half of the shortfall, and the cause of the remainder is unknown. From that table come the V and J calls and clone size; the DNA was used to work out D and trimming. This sample lists about 58,000 clones; about 71% were detected once. The top ten clones comprise about 3% of the sample.

Thawed unstimulated PBMCs were stained for CD3, CD4 and CD8 and FACS-sorted into CD3+CD4+ and CD3+CD8+ populations. All 8 studied subjects were randomized to withdrawal of immunosuppression. The Qiagen DNeasy Blood and Tissue Kit was used for genomic DNA isolation. From cysteine to phenylalanine, the CDR3 is 14 amino acids long. Of all the DNA, just the CDR3 is kept, 42 bases in frame from base 1. The V end gives up 5 bases and the J end 1 base, leaving 6 bases in the junction not matched to a gene. CDR1 and CDR2 (SQVTM, ANQGSEA) derive from the germline V gene. This sequence uses TRBV29-1 and TRBJ2-5; 8 bases in between match TRBD1. This specimen was CD4+ T cells from blood, taken at the roughly 15-month timepoint. The sequence came from a human patient who received a liver transplant. Some T cells may be donor cells from the graft after a transplant. The nucleotides are TGCAGCGTTCGGACAGGGCCGCTCCAAGAGACCCAGTACTTC. The encoded protein is CSVRTGPLQETQYF.